This T cell receptor (beta chain) was captured by sequencing in a study of T cell responses to AZD1222 COVID-19 vaccine. The study, taken as a whole, reports: Repertoire sampling happened only post peak T cell response.

The method was immunoSEQ multiplex PCR; TCRdb's version includes in-frame clones alone and lacks a portion of them. The top ten clones hold 5% of a sample with roughly 120,000 clones, approximately 94% of them seen once. With respect to this clone: The target antigen is unknown.

This clonotype was obtained from an adult who received the AZD1222 COVID-19 vaccine. The sequencing here drew on peripheral blood, taken 28 days after the second AZD1222 dose.

The CDR3 sequence is CAWMTGNYGYTF. CDR3 DNA sequence: TGTGCCTGGATGACGGGAAACTATGGCTACACCTTC. The chain links TRBV30 to TRBJ1-2; D uncertain. The germline CDR1 and CDR2 sequences are GTSNPN and SVGIG (reference sequence). V lost 4 bases and J lost 2, with 8 bases in between. CDR3 length equals 12 residues.